This entry lists 13 T cell receptor beta chains sequenced from one sample in a study of CD8 T cells in ankylosing spondylitis. Each CDR3 protein gets one entry after TCRdb re-called the 5' RACE reads with MiXCR. The sample contains about 280,000 distinct CDR3 sequences, 20% of which appear only once. Sequences were obtained from blood, either unsorted or a sorted T cell fraction (not recorded which). The source of these receptors is a male donor with ankylosing spondylitis or in good health (not recorded which).

This clonotype has a handful of counts. The rearrangement links TRBV24-1 to TRBJ1-2, with a possible D match to TRBD1 (6 bases). The CDR3 covers 13 residues. Trimming took 9 bases from V and 4 from J, leaving 14 bases between them. In germline, CDR1 is KGHDR, CDR2 SFDVKD. CDR3 sequence reads: CATEDRPGYGYTF. DNA of the CDR3: TGTGCCACCGAGGACAGACCCGGCTATGGCTACACCTTC.

This clonotype was seen more than once but under ten times. J is TRBJ1-3 and V is TRBV12-3 or TRBV12-4, with D possibly being TRBD1 (5 bases). The CDR3 covers 14 residues. The V gene lost 5 bases and the J gene lost 4 bases, with 12 bases spanning the gap. The CDR3 DNA sequence: TGTGCCAGCAGTCCGCAGGGTGCAGGAAACACCATATATTTT. Its protein product is CASSPQGAGNTIYF.

The genes are TRBV14 and TRBJ2-7; 7 nucleotides align to TRBD1. CDR1 and CDR2 (germline): SGHDN, FVKESK. The CDR3 has 14 residues. V was pared by 2 bases and J by 4 bases, with 5 bases of the junction left unmatched. CDR3 DNA: TGTGCCAGCAGCCAACCCGGGACAGATTACGAGCAGTACGTC. This encodes CASSQPGTDYEQYV.

This clonotype was observed a few times. The J gene is TRBJ2-7, the V gene TRBV3-1; D might be TRBD1 (6 bases). The germline gives CDR1 LGHDT, CDR2 YNNKEL (reference sequence). Trimming stripped 1 base from V and 6 bases from J, with 13 bases between. The CDR3 consists of 14 residues. The CDR3 protein is CASSQGTAPGEQYV. In DNA form, the CDR3 reads TGTGCCAGCAGCCAAGGGACAGCCCCCGGCGAGCAGTACGTC.

This rearrangement joins TRBV18 to TRBJ2-7; no definite D call. The CDR3 is 13 residues long. The V end lost 6 bases, the J end lost 6 bases, and 15 bases lay between the germline ends. Germline V gives CDR1 KGHSH, CDR2 LQKENI. The CDR3, as DNA: TGTGCCAGCTCCGACGTAGGGTTCTCCGAGCAGTACGTC. This encodes CASSDVGFSEQYV.

V and J are TRBV20-1 and TRBJ1-5; 8 bases fit TRBD1. Germline V lookup: CDR1 DFQATT, CDR2 SNEGSKA (reference sequence). The CDR3 is 14 residues long. V was pared by 7 bases and J by 2 bases, with 7 bases of the junction left unmatched. This chain's CDR3 is CSVTGGEGNQPQHF. CDR3 in DNA: TGCAGTGTTACAGGGGGAGAAGGCAATCAGCCCCAGCATTTT.

CDR3 sequence reads: CASSPKDSYEQYV. CDR3 bases: TGTGCCAGCAGCCCTAAGGACAGCTACGAGCAGTACGTC. V and J are TRBV7-9 and TRBJ2-7; maybe TRBD1 (6 bases). This CDR3 spans 13 amino acids. Per germline, CDR1 SEHNR and CDR2 FQNEAQ (reference sequence). The ends were cut back, 5 bases at V and 3 bases at J, with 11 bases in the middle.

This clonotype was recorded a few times. V and J are TRBV2 and TRBJ2-1; maybe TRBD1 (5 bases). The length of the CDR3 is 11 residues. Germline V gene lookup returns CDR1 SNHLY and CDR2 FYNNEI. With 6 bases removed from V and 12 bases from J, the gap between germline ends came to 12 bases. CDR3 protein: CASRDILGQFF. CDR3 coding DNA: TGTGCCAGCAGGGACATTTTAGGGCAGTTCTTC.

This clonotype was seen at least ten times. The DNA for the CDR3 is TGCAGTGCTAGAGACTCCGAAGAATTTACCTACAATGAGCAGTTCTTC. This translates into CSARDSEEFTYNEQFF. V is TRBV20-1 and J is TRBJ2-1; D is unresolved. The V end was cut by 0 bases, the J end by 2 bases, with 14 bases between. The CDR3 has 16 amino acids. CDR1 is DFQATT, CDR2 SNEGSKA, per germline (reference sequence).

This clonotype was seen a single time. This rearrangement joins TRBV29-1 to TRBJ2-1; 10 bases align to TRBD2. This CDR3 contains 15 residues. Germline values: CDR1 SQVTM, CDR2 ANQGSEA. Trimming took 2 bases from V and 12 from J; bases not matched to a gene: 13. This chain's CDR3 is CSVEPLSGGAGAQFF. CDR3 coding DNA: TGCAGCGTTGAACCCCTAAGCGGGGGGGCCGGTGCGCAGTTCTTC.

This clonotype was seen only a few times. The J gene is TRBJ1-2, the V gene TRBV6-1; 7 bases are shared with TRBD1. Germline CDR1 is MNHNS and CDR2 is SASEGT. After removal of 6 bases from V and 2 bases from J, the junction contained 12 bases not matched to a gene. The CDR3 loop spans 16 amino acids. For the CDR3, the DNA is TGTGCCAGCAGGGAATACCACAGGGGACCCAACTATGGCTACACCTTC. This gives the protein CASREYHRGPNYGYTF.

This clonotype was counted between two and nine times. J is TRBJ2-7 and V is TRBV7-8; 7 bases are a match to TRBD2. The CDR3 loop spans 14 amino acids. Trimming cost V 2 bases and J 4 bases; bases outside gene matches: 5. Per the germline V gene, CDR1 is SGHVS and CDR2 is FQNEAQ. The CDR3 is CASSLTSDRYEQYV. Here the CDR3 DNA reads TGTGCCAGCAGCTTAACTAGCGATAGGTACGAGCAGTACGTC.

This clonotype has just a few counts. The V gene is TRBV9, the J gene TRBJ2-2; a weak D match, TRBD1 (7 bases). V was clipped by 2 bases and J by 7 bases, with 18 bases between them. This CDR3 is 16 amino acids long. The germline V gene encodes CDR1 SGDLS and CDR2 YYNGEE. The CDR3 sequence: CASSVEGARINGELFF. In DNA, the CDR3 is TGTGCCAGCAGCGTGGAGGGGGCGCGGATTAACGGGGAGCTGTTTTTT.